The 21 T cell receptor beta chains given below trace back to one sample, sequenced in a study of cytomegalovirus exposure and HLA in healthy donors. Vbeta (60) and Jbeta (13) primers were used in the PCR. Profiled with immunoSEQ multiplex PCR; TCRdb holds only in-frame clones, not every one. Among about 150,000 clones listed, 80% were seen once. Sequenced sample: PBMCs. All receptors come from a man aged 25 to 40 in good health and CMV-seropositive.

This clone was recorded once. The chain uses TRBV9 and TRBJ2-7; tentatively, D is TRBD2 (6 bases). V was clipped by 3 bases and J by 0 bases, with 13 bases between them. Per the germline V gene, CDR1 is SGDLS and CDR2 is YYNGEE. CDR3 length: 15 amino acids. The CDR3 spells CASSGTDGSSYEQYF. As DNA, the CDR3 is TGTGCCAGCAGCGGGACCGACGGGAGCTCCTACGAGCAGTACTTC. The full variable domain, completed using reference TRBV9 and TRBJ2-7, is DSGVTQTPKHLITATGQRVTLRCSPRSGDLSVYWYQQSLDQGLQFLIQYYNGEERAKGNILERFSAQQFPDLHSELNLSSLELGDSALYFCASSGTDGSSYEQYFGPGTRLTVT.

Comments on this clone: Distinct nucleotide sequences in the sample also encode this CDR3. The J gene is TRBJ1-2, the V gene TRBV6-5, with D maybe TRBD1 (6 bases). Germline values: CDR1 MNHEY, CDR2 SVGAGI. V gave up 0 bases and J gave up 2 bases, with 7 bases separating them. This CDR3 has 14 residues. DNA of the CDR3: TGTGCCAGCAGTTACTCAACAGGGAACTATGGCTACACCTTC. It specifies CASSYSTGNYGYTF.

To note about this clone: Germline is not matched at one junction end, which may reflect a read error. V and J are TRBV7-9 and TRBJ2-7, with 9 bases identical to TRBD1. The CDR3 loop spans 16 amino acids. Germline V gives CDR1 SEHNR, CDR2 FQNEAQ (reference sequence). The CDR3: CSSSQGTGQTTYEQYF. DNA for the CDR3: TGTTCCAGCAGCCAGGGGACAGGGCAAACCACCTACGAGCAGTACTTC.

The gene calls are TRBV4-1 and TRBJ1-4, with D possibly TRBD1 on 6 matching bases. V lost 1 base and J 3 bases, leaving 9 bases between the germline ends. This CDR3 spans 15 amino acids. Germline CDR1 and CDR2: MGHRA and YSYEKL. CDR3 sequence (DNA): TGCGCCAGCAGCCAAGGGCAGGGGTCTAATGAAAAACTGTTTTTT. Its translation is CASSQGQGSNEKLFF.

The genes are TRBV6-1 and TRBJ2-2; D is possibly TRBD1 (5 bases). Trimming stripped 2 bases from V and 5 bases from J, with 15 bases between. From germline, CDR1 is MNHNS and CDR2 SASEGT. The CDR3 consists of 16 residues. The CDR3 bases are TGTGCCAGCAGTGAATTCAGCAGGGCTTCAACCGGGGAGCTGTTTTTT. As protein: CASSEFSRASTGELFF.

The chain joins TRBV5-8 to TRBJ1-2, with D possibly matching TRBD1 (5 bases). V lost 1 base to trimming and J lost 4 bases, with 8 bases between them. Germline V gene sequence: CDR1 SGHTS, CDR2 YDEGEE. CDR3 length: 13 residues. For the CDR3, the DNA is TGTGCCAGCAGCTTGCGACAGCTCTATGGCTACACCTTC. Translation gives CASSLRQLYGYTF.

This chain connects TRBV6-5 to TRBJ2-1; TRBD2 is a possible D gene (6 bases). V was pared by 7 bases and J by 7 bases, with 14 bases between. Germline assignment: CDR1 MNHEY and CDR2 SVGAGI. The CDR3 runs to 13 residues. The CDR3 DNA sequence: TGTGCCAGCACCCCACCTGGGAGGAATGAGCAGTTCTTC. Its translation: CASTPPGRNEQFF.

This chain uses TRBV14 with TRBJ2-3, with D possibly TRBD1 on 6 matching bases. The V gene lost 3 bases and the J gene lost 0 bases, with 16 bases spanning the gap. Germline lookup yields CDR1 SGHDN and CDR2 FVKESK. This CDR3 is built from 17 residues. The CDR3 DNA is TGTGCCAGCAGCCATCCCGGGACAAGAGTAAGCACAGATACGCAGTATTTT. Amino acids: CASSHPGTRVSTDTQYF. Full variable domain (rest looked up from reference TRBV14 and TRBJ2-3): EAGVTQFPSHSVIEKGQTVTLRCDPISGHDNLYWYRRVMGKEIKFLLHFVKESKQDESGMPNNRFLAERTGGTYSTLKVQPAELEDSGVYFCASSHPGTRVSTDTQYFGPGTRLTVL.

The V gene is TRBV19, the J gene TRBJ1-2; a weak D match, TRBD1 (5 bases). Germline V gives CDR1 LNHDA, CDR2 SQIVND (reference sequence). V was cut by 4 bases and J by 8 bases, with 23 bases left in between. CDR3 length: 16 amino acids. CDR3 loop: CASSSTHRGTLKGYTF. The CDR3 region has the DNA TGTGCCAGTAGTAGCACCCACCGGGGGACCCTCAAAGGCTACACCTTC.

The chain links TRBV19 to TRBJ1-2; no clear D. The germline V gene has CDR1 LNHDA and CDR2 SQIVND (reference sequence). Trimming shortened V by 6 bases and J by 2 bases, and 13 bases separated the two germline ends. The CDR3 length is 14 residues. Here the CDR3 reads CASSQRPPNYGYTF. CDR3 DNA: TGTGCCAGTAGCCAGAGGCCACCAAACTATGGCTACACCTTC. The whole variable domain, filled in from reference TRBV19 and TRBJ1-2, reads DGGITQSPKYLFRKEGQNVTLSCEQNLNHDAMYWYRQDPGQGLRLIYYSQIVNDFQKGDIAEGYSVSREKKESFPLTVTSAQKNPTAFYLCASSQRPPNYGYTFGSGTRLTVV.

V usage is TRBV19 and J usage is TRBJ1-5; D is unresolved. The CDR3 sequence is 14 residues long. CDR1 is LNHDA, CDR2 SQIVND, per germline (reference sequence). V was cut by 8 bases and J by 0 bases, with 11 bases left in between. Here the CDR3 DNA reads TGTGCCAGTCGACCCCCAGGTAGCAATCAGCCCCAGCATTTT. Protein product: CASRPPGSNQPQHF.

CDR3 residues: CAWKILGAFTDTQYF. Written as DNA, the CDR3 is TGTGCCTGGAAGATCCTGGGGGCCTTCACAGATACGCAGTATTTT. The genes are TRBV30 and TRBJ2-3; tentatively, D is TRBD1 (6 bases). The CDR3 contains 15 residues. In germline, CDR1 is GTSNPN, CDR2 SVGIG (reference sequence). Trimming removed 4 bases from V and 2 bases from J, with 16 bases in between.

The chain joins TRBV5-1 to TRBJ2-2; no definite D call. Trimming took 2 bases from V and 4 from J, leaving 9 bases between them. The germline V gene encodes CDR1 SGHRS and CDR2 YFSETQ. This CDR3 comprises 14 residues. Here the CDR3 reads CASSFWAGTGELFF. The CDR3 nucleotides are TGCGCCAGCAGCTTCTGGGCCGGCACCGGGGAGCTGTTTTTT.

V gene TRBV29-1 combines with J gene TRBJ1-1; 7 positions agree with TRBD1. The CDR3 has 17 residues. J was trimmed by 1 base and V by 4 bases; bases with no gene match: 15. Germline CDR1 and CDR2: SQVTM and ANQGSEA. The CDR3 loop reads CSVGQEGAVVGNTEAFF. The CDR3 DNA reads as TGCAGCGTTGGGCAAGAGGGGGCGGTTGTCGGGAACACTGAAGCTTTCTTT.

The rearrangement joins TRBV7-9 to TRBJ2-7, with TRBD1 matching 7 bases. Germline CDR1 SEHNR, CDR2 FQNEAQ (reference sequence). The CDR3 extends over 16 amino acids. V was clipped by 0 bases and J by 3 bases; unmatched bases: 8. CDR3 protein: CASSLALGQVSYEQYF. The CDR3 bases are TGTGCCAGCAGCTTAGCGTTAGGACAGGTCAGCTACGAGCAGTACTTC.

V usage is TRBV7-2 and J usage is TRBJ2-1; D may be TRBD1 (6 bases). Germline CDR1 SGHTA, CDR2 FQGNSA. V lost 5 bases, J lost 6 bases, and 8 bases lay in between. This CDR3 comprises 12 residues. CDR3 sequence: CASSQGFNEQFF. The CDR3 DNA is TGTGCCAGCAGCCAGGGGTTCAATGAGCAGTTCTTC.

The rearrangement joins TRBV6-5 to TRBJ2-7; tentatively, D is TRBD2 (6 bases). Trimming left V 0 bases short and J 4 bases short, with 10 bases between. The germline V gene has CDR1 MNHEY and CDR2 SVGAGI. The CDR3 extends over 14 amino acids. The CDR3 nucleotides are TGTGCCAGCAGTTACTCCCAGGAGGGGTACGAGCAGTACTTC. Protein: CASSYSQEGYEQYF.

In DNA form, the CDR3 reads TGTGCCAGCAGTTTATTCGCCAGGAACACCGGGGAGCTGTTTTTT. Translated, it gives CASSLFARNTGELFF. The chain recombines TRBV27 with TRBJ2-2; no definite D call. With 1 base removed from V and 1 base from J, the gap between germline ends came to 7 bases. The CDR3 spans 15 residues. Germline loops: CDR1 MNHEY, CDR2 SMNVEV (reference sequence).

This clone occurred once. The rearrangement joins TRBV4-2 to TRBJ2-2, with 7 bases aligning to TRBD2. The CDR3 length is 19 residues. CDR1 is LGHNA, CDR2 YNFKEQ, per germline. After removal of 0 bases from V and 0 bases from J, the junction contained 10 bases not matched to a gene. The CDR3 reads CASSQEASGSAANTGELFF. For the CDR3, the DNA is TGTGCCAGCAGCCAAGAGGCTAGCGGAAGTGCCGCGAACACCGGGGAGCTGTTTTTT.

This chain uses TRBV19 with TRBJ2-1; maybe TRBD2 (5 bases). The CDR3 is 15 amino acids. Germline V gene lookup returns CDR1 LNHDA and CDR2 SQIVND (reference sequence). V lost 3 bases and J lost 2, with 11 bases in between. CDR3 nucleotides: TGTGCCAGTAGTATCCATCGCGGGCCCTACAATGAGCAGTTCTTC. As protein: CASSIHRGPYNEQFF.

The J gene is TRBJ2-3, the V gene TRBV9; 8 nucleotides line up with TRBD1. J was trimmed by 2 bases and V by 1 base; bases with no gene match: 3. CDR1 and CDR2 (germline): SGDLS, YYNGEE. There are 15 residues in the CDR3. CDR3 coding DNA: TGTGCCAGCAGCGTAACGGGACAGGCCACAGATACGCAGTATTTT. This encodes CASSVTGQATDTQYF.